These T cell receptor beta chains were read from a single sample in a study of shared clonotypes between healthy human individuals. Only in-frame clones appear in the TCRdb table, and some are missing; sequencing was by immunoSEQ multiplex PCR. Of around 2,000,000 clones listed, approximately 95% are singletons. Sequencing used naive CD8+ T cells sorted from blood. The receptors shown here come from a man aged 18 to 30 in good health. CDR3s include the opening cysteine and the closing phenylalanine or tryptophan. A D gene is named only where the DNA matches it firmly. The size field is filled for only some rows; it gives once, few, many or a size class.

j_gene	d_gene	abundance	v_gene	CDR3aa	CDR3nt
TRBJ1-2	-	few	TRBV7-8	CASSLHDGLGYGYTF	TGTGCCAGCAGCTTACATGACGGACTGGGTTATGGCTACACCTTC
TRBJ2-5	-	-	TRBV6-1	CASSEPGPQETQYF	TGTGCCAGCAGTGAACCCGGGCCCCAAGAGACCCAGTACTTC
TRBJ2-7	-	-	TRBV5-6	CASSWGSGSYEQYF	TGTGCCAGCAGCTGGGGTTCGGGGTCCTACGAGCAGTACTTC
TRBJ1-1	-	-	TRBV5-1	CASSLDGVSTEAFF	TGCGCCAGCAGCTTGGATGGGGTGAGCACTGAAGCTTTCTTT
TRBJ1-2	-	once	TRBV13	CATIPSGTLYGYTF	TGTGCCACCATCCCGTCCGGGACACTCTATGGCTACACCTTC
TRBJ2-1	-	-	TRBV18	CASSPQELDGQRQFF	TGTGCCAGCTCACCACAAGAACTGGACGGGCAAAGGCAGTTCTTC
TRBJ2-1	-	once	TRBV19	CASSIDGGNEQFF	TGTGCCAGTAGTATCGATGGGGGCAATGAGCAGTTCTTC
TRBJ2-2	-	-	TRBV30	CAWSVVNGELFF	TGTGCCTGGAGTGTAGTCAACGGGGAGCTGTTTTTT
TRBJ2-5	TRBD1	once	TRBV14	CASSQAPGQKETQYF	TGTGCCAGCAGCCAGGCCCCGGGACAGAAAGAGACCCAGTACTTC
TRBJ1-4	-	-	TRBV19	CASSMLSGRRNEKLFF	TGTGCCAGTAGTATGTTAAGCGGAAGACGAAATGAAAAACTGTTTTTT
TRBJ1-5	-	-	TRBV6-5	CASSYSQIQPQHF	TGTGCCAGCAGTTACTCACAAATACAGCCCCAGCATTTT
TRBJ2-3	TRBD2	-	TRBV4-3	CASSQDLLAGEGDTQYF	TGCGCCAGCAGCCAAGACCTACTAGCGGGAGAGGGGGATACGCAGTATTTT